This T cell receptor (beta chain) was sequenced during a study of cytomegalovirus exposure and HLA in healthy donors. Germline CDR1 reads SGHRS; CDR2 reads YFSETQ. V was shortened by 4 bases and J by 2 bases, with 11 bases between the two germline ends. This CDR3 region has 14 residues. This PCR relied on a set of 60 Vbeta primers and 13 Jbeta primers. Assay used: immunoSEQ multiplex PCR; TCRdb lists only in-frame clones, some missing. The sample carries about 160,000 clones, roughly 80% recorded once. The chain uses TRBV5-1 and TRBJ2-3; possibly TRBD2 for D (5 bases). Sequenced material: PBMCs. The TCR was taken from a young woman in good health and CMV-seropositive. The chain's CDR3 is CASSPDWITDTQYF. DNA for the CDR3: TGCGCCAGCAGCCCGGACTGGATCACAGATACGCAGTATTTT.